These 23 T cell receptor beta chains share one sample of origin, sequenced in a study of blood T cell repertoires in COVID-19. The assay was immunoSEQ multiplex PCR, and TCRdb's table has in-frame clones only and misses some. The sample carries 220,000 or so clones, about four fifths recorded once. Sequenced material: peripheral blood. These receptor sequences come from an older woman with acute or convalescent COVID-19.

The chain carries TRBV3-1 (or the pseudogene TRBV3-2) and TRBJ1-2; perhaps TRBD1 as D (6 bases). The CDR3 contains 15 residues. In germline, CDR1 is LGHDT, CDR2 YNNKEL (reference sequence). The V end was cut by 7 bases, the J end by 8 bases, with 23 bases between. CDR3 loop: CASTPGYRVYEGYTF. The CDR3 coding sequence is TGTGCCAGCACTCCGGGTTACAGGGTGTATGAGGGCTACACCTTC.

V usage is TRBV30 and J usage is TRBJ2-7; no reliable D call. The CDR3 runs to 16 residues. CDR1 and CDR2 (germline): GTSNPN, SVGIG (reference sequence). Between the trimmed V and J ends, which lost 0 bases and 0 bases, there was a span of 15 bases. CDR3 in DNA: TGTGCCTGGAGTGTTTGGAGACGGTCGGCCTCCTACGAGCAGTACTTC. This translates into CAWSVWRRSASYEQYF.

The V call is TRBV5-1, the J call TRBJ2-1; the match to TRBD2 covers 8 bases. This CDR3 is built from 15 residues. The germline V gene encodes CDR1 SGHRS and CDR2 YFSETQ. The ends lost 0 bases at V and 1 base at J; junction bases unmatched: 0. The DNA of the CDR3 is TGCGCCAGCAGCTTGGAGCGGGGGTCCTACAATGAGCAGTTCTTC. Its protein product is CASSLERGSYNEQFF.

In DNA form, the CDR3 reads TGTGCCAGCAGCCGTGGTTCGGGGGTCAATCAGCCCCAGCATTTT. Translating gives CASSRGSGVNQPQHF. The chain employs TRBV7-8 and TRBJ1-5, with D perhaps matching TRBD1 (5 bases). The CDR3 extends over 15 amino acids. Germline assignment: CDR1 SGHVS and CDR2 FQNEAQ. V lost 5 bases and J 3 bases, leaving 14 bases between the germline ends. Based on the CDR3 plus reference TRBV7-8 and TRBJ1-5, the full variable domain is GAGVSQSPRYKVAKRGQDVALRCDPISGHVSLFWYQQALGQGPEFLTYFQNEAQLDKSGLPSDRFFAERPEGSVSTLKIQRTQQEDSAVYLCASSRGSGVNQPQHFGDGTRLSIL.

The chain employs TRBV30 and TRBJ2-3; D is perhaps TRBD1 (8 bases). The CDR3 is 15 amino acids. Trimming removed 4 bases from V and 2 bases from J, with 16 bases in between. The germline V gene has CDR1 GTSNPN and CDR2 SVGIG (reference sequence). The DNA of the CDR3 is TGTGCCTGGACGGGAGGACAGGGACCCACAGATACGCAGTATTTT. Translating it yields CAWTGGQGPTDTQYF.

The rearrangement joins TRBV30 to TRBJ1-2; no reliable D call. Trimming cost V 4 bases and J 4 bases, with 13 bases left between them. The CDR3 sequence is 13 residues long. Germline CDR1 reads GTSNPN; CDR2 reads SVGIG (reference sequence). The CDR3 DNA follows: TGTGCCTGGACGGAGGGCCCGACCTATGGCTACACCTTC. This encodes CAWTEGPTYGYTF.

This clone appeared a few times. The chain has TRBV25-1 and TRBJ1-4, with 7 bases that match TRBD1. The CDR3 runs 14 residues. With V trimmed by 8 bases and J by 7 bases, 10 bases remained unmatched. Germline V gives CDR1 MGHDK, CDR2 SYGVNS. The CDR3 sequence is CASSHWQGVEKLFF. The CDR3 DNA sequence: TGTGCCAGCTCCCACTGGCAGGGGGTTGAAAAACTGTTTTTT.

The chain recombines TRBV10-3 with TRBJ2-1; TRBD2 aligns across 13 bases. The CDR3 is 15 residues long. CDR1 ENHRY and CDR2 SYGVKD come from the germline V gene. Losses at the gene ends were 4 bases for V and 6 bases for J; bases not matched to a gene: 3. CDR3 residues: CAISAGLAGSNEQFF. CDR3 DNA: TGTGCCATCAGTGCGGGACTAGCGGGGAGCAATGAGCAGTTCTTC.

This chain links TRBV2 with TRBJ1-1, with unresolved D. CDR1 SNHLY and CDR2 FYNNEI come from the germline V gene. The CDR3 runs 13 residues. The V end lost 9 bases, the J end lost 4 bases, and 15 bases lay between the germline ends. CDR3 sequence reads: CASYRGSGTEAFF. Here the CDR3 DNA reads TGTGCCAGTTATCGAGGGAGCGGCACTGAAGCTTTCTTT. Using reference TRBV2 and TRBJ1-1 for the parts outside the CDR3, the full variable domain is EPEVTQTPSHQVTQMGQEVILRCVPISNHLYFYWYRQILGQKVEFLVSFYNNEISEKSEIFDDQFSVERPDGSNFTLKIRSTKLEDSAMYFCASYRGSGTEAFFGQGTRLTVV.

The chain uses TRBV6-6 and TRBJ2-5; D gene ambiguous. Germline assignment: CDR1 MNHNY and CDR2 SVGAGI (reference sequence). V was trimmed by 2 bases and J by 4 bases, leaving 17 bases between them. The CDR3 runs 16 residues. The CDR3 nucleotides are TGTGCCAGCAGTTACGGCCCAGCTCTGGCGGCAGAGACCCAGTACTTC. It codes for CASSYGPALAAETQYF.

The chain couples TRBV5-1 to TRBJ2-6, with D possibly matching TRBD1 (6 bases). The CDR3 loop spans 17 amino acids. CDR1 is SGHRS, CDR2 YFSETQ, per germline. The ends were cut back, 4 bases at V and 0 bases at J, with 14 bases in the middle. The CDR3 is CASSPTGLSSGANVLTF. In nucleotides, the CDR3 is TGCGCCAGCAGCCCGACAGGCTTAAGCTCTGGGGCCAACGTCCTGACTTTC. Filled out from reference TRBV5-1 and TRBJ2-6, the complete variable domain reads KAGVTQTPRYLIKTRGQQVTLSCSPISGHRSVSWYQQTPGQGLQFLFEYFSETQRNKGNFPGRFSGRQFSNSRSEMNVSTLELGDSALYLCASSPTGLSSGANVLTFGAGSRLTVL.

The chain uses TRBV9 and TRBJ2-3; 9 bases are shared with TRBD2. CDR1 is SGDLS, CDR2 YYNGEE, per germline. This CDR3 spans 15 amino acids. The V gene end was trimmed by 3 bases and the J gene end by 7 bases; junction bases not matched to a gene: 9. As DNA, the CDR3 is TGTGCCAGCAGCGGTACTTCGGGACTAGCAAATACGCAGTATTTT. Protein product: CASSGTSGLANTQYF.

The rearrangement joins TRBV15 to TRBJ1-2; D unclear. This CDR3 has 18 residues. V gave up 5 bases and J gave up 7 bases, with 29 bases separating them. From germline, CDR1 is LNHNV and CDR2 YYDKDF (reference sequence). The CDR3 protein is CATSGSPRAPEGWSGYTF. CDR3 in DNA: TGTGCCACCAGCGGCTCCCCCCGGGCCCCGGAGGGTTGGAGTGGCTACACCTTC.

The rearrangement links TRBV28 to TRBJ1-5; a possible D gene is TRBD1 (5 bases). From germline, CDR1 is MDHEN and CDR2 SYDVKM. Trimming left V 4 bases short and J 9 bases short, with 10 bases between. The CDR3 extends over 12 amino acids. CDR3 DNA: TGTGCCAGCAGTTACTCAGGGCGGCCCCAGCATTTT. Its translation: CASSYSGRPQHF.

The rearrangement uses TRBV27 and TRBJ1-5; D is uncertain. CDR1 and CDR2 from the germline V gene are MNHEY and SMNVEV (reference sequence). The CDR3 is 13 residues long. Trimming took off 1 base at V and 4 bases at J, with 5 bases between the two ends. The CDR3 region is CASSLLQNQPQHF. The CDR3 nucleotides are TGTGCCAGCAGTTTATTACAGAATCAGCCCCAGCATTTT.

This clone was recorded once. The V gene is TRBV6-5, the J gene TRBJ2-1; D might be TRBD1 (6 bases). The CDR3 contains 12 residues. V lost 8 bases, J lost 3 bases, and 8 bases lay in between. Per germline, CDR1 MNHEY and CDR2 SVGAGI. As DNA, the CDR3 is TGTGCCAGCGGGGGCCTCTACAATGAGCAGTTCTTC. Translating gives CASGGLYNEQFF.

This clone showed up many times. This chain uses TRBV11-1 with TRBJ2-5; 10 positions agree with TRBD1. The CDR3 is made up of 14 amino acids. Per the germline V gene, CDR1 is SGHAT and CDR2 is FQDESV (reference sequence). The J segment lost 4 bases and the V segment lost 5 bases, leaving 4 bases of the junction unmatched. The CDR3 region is CASSDRTGGETQYF. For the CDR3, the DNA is TGTGCCAGCAGCGATAGGACAGGGGGAGAGACCCAGTACTTC.

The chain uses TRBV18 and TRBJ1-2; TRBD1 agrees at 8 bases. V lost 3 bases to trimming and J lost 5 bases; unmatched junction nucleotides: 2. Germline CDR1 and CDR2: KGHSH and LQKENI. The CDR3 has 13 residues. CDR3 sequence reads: CASSPDRAYGYTF. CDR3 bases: TGTGCCAGCTCACCGGACAGGGCGTATGGCTACACCTTC.

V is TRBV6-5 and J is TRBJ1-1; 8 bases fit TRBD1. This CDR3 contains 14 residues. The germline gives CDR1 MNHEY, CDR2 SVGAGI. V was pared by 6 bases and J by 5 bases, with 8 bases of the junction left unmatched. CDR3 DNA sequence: TGTGCCAGCAGCCTTGGACAGGGAGGGACTGAAGCTTTCTTT. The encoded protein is CASSLGQGGTEAFF.

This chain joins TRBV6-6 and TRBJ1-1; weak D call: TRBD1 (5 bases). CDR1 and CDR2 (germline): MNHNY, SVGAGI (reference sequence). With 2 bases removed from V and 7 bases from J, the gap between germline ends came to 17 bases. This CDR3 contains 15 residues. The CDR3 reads CASSYRTLAGIEAFF. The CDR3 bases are TGTGCCAGCAGTTACCGGACATTGGCTGGCATTGAAGCTTTCTTT.

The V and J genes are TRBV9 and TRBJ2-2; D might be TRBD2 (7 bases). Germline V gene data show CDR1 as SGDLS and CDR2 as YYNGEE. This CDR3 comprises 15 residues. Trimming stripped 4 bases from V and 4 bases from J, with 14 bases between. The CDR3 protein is CASSLGGLATGELFF. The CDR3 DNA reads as TGTGCCAGCAGCTTGGGGGGGCTAGCCACCGGGGAGCTGTTTTTT.

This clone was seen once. The CDR3 nucleotides are TGTGCTAGTGGTTTGATCACAGGCCTTACTTCCACTGAAGCTTTCTTT. Amino acids: CASGLITGLTSTEAFF. The genes are TRBV12-5 and TRBJ1-1, with a possible D match to TRBD1 (5 bases). CDR3 length: 16 residues. Germline-derived CDR1 and CDR2 are LGHNT and FRNRAP. V dropped 2 bases and J dropped 4 bases, with 17 bases sitting between them.

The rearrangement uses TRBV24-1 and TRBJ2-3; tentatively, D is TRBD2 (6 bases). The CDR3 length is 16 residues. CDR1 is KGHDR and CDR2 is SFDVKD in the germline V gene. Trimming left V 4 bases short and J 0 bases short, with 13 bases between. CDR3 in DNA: TGTGCCACCAGTGAGCGTAGCGGAACTAGCACAGATACGCAGTATTTT. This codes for CATSERSGTSTDTQYF.